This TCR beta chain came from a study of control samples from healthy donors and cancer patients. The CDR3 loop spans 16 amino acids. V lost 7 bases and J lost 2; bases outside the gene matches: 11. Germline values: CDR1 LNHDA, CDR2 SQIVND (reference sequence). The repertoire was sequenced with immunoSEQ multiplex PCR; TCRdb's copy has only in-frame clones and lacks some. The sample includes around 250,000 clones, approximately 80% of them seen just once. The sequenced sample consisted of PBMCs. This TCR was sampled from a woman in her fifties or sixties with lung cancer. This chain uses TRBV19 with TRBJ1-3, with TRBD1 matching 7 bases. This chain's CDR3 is CASNGPRQGTGNTIYF. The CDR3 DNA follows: TGTGCCAGTAACGGGCCTCGACAGGGCACTGGAAACACCATATATTTT.